This TCR beta chain was sequenced for a study of radiation and T cells in renal cell carcinoma. Produced via immunoSEQ multiplex PCR; TCRdb's table is partial and in-frame only. The table has 100,000 to 150,000 clones, about 81% seen once. Stated time point: blood 2 weeks post-SBRT. Treatment defined: 15 Gy SBRT to primary tumor, nephrectomy 4 weeks later. Blood was sampled at baseline, 2 weeks and 4 weeks after SBRT. The patient's renal cell carcinoma had clear cell pathology. Germline loops: CDR1 SEHNR, CDR2 FQNEAQ (reference sequence). The CDR3 consists of 14 residues. Trimming shortened V by 1 base and J by 6 bases, and 13 bases separated the two germline ends. This clone was picked up one time. The target antigen is unknown. General observations from the study: From baseline, blood top tumor clonotypes peaked at 2 weeks post-radiation.

This sample comprised blood, obtained from a patient whose treatment included radiotherapy and nephrectomy. The rearrangement uses TRBV7-9 and TRBJ2-7; TRBD2 is a possible D gene (5 bases). The clonotype was recovered from a woman aged 55-69 years with renal cell carcinoma. CDR3 loop: CASSLERENSEQYF. In DNA, the CDR3 is TGTGCCAGCAGCTTAGAGAGGGAAAACAGCGAGCAGTACTTC.